Below are 14 T cell receptor beta chains sequenced from a single sample in a study of blood T cell repertoires in COVID-19. Clones were read by immunoSEQ multiplex PCR, and TCRdb kept only the in-frame ones, dropping some. The sample includes just over 300,000 clones, about nine tenths of them seen just once. The sequenced material came from peripheral blood. These receptors were taken from a man in his late teens or twenties with active or convalescent COVID-19.

This chain links TRBV11-2 with TRBJ1-6; 10 nucleotides line up with TRBD1. The CDR3 has 14 residues. Germline V lookup: CDR1 SGHAT, CDR2 FQNNGV. J lost 9 bases, V lost 5 bases, and 4 bases had no gene match. This chain's CDR3 is CASSRTGGGSPLHF. The DNA for the CDR3 is TGTGCCAGCAGCCGGACAGGGGGTGGTTCACCCCTCCACTTT.

The rearrangement links TRBV24-1 to TRBJ2-2; tentatively, D is TRBD2 (6 bases). From germline, CDR1 is KGHDR and CDR2 SFDVKD. V was pared by 4 bases and J by 3 bases, with 8 bases between. This CDR3 is built from 14 residues. CDR3 loop: CATSDAGYTGELFF. The CDR3 coding sequence is TGTGCCACCAGTGACGCGGGGTACACCGGGGAGCTGTTTTTT.

The chain uses TRBV5-1 and TRBJ2-7, with 7 nucleotides matching TRBD1. This CDR3 contains 15 residues. V lost 3 bases and J lost 2; bases outside the gene matches: 8. Germline CDR1 SGHRS, CDR2 YFSETQ. DNA of the CDR3: TGCGCCAGCAGCTCAACCGGGACAGTAACCTACGAGCAGTACTTC. As protein: CASSSTGTVTYEQYF. The entire variable domain, with the rest obtained from reference TRBV5-1 and TRBJ2-7, is as follows: KAGVTQTPRYLIKTRGQQVTLSCSPISGHRSVSWYQQTPGQGLQFLFEYFSETQRNKGNFPGRFSGRQFSNSRSEMNVSTLELGDSALYLCASSSTGTVTYEQYFGPGTRLTVT.

The chain combines TRBV7-9 with TRBJ2-2, with 8 bases fitting TRBD2. V gave up 5 bases and J gave up 5 bases; unmatched junction bases: 7. Looked up from germline, CDR1 is SEHNR and CDR2 is FQNEAQ (reference sequence). This CDR3 spans 15 amino acids. The CDR3 DNA follows: TGTGCCAGCAGCCGCGGTAGCGGGGATACCGGGGAGCTGTTTTTT. The encoded protein is CASSRGSGDTGELFF.

V is TRBV11-2 and J is TRBJ2-1; D gene uncertain. Germline CDR1 and CDR2: SGHAT and FQNNGV. The CDR3 runs 14 residues. V was shortened by 2 bases and J by 5 bases, with 10 bases between the two germline ends. This chain's CDR3 is CASSLMQADNEQFF. The CDR3 coding sequence is TGTGCCAGCAGCTTAATGCAGGCAGACAATGAGCAGTTCTTC. Using reference TRBV11-2 and TRBJ2-1 for the parts outside the CDR3, the full variable domain is EAGVAQSPRYKIIEKRQSVAFWCNPISGHATLYWYQQILGQGPKLLIQFQNNGVVDDSQLPKDRFSAERLKGVDSTLKIQPAKLEDSAVYLCASSLMQADNEQFFGPGTRLTVL.

The chain uses TRBV5-1 and TRBJ1-1; possibly TRBD1 for D (5 bases). CDR1 and CDR2 (germline): SGHRS, YFSETQ. V lost 0 bases and J 2 bases, leaving 11 bases between the germline ends. The CDR3 has 15 residues. This chain's CDR3 is CASSLVFRGNTEAFF. The CDR3 DNA follows: TGCGCCAGCAGCTTGGTTTTTAGGGGAAACACTGAAGCTTTCTTT.

The chain couples TRBV10-3 to TRBJ2-3; 11 bases are a match to TRBD2. V lost 3 bases to trimming and J lost 5 bases; unmatched junction nucleotides: 7. The CDR3 is 16 residues long. Per germline, CDR1 ENHRY and CDR2 SYGVKD. CDR3 region: CAISDPASGGRDTQYF. CDR3 coding DNA: TGTGCCATCAGTGACCCGGCTAGCGGGGGGAGAGATACGCAGTATTTT.

The chain uses TRBV6-5 and TRBJ1-2, with 8 bases that match TRBD1. Germline V CDR1 and CDR2: MNHEY, SVGAGI. The CDR3 is 13 residues long. The V gene end was trimmed by 9 bases and the J gene end by 2 bases; junction bases not matched to a gene: 5. In nucleotides, the CDR3 is TGTGCCAGGTCGACAGGGGAGAACTATGGCTACACCTTC. Translated: CARSTGENYGYTF.

The rearrangement joins TRBV28 to TRBJ2-7; 7 nucleotides align to TRBD1. Germline CDR1 is MDHEN and CDR2 is SYDVKM. There are 14 residues in the CDR3. V was clipped by 6 bases and J by 7 bases; unmatched bases: 12. The DNA for the CDR3 is TGTGCCAGCAGGGGACAGCTAGCTAATGTTGAGCAGTACTTC. This translates into CASRGQLANVEQYF.

J is TRBJ1-2 and V is TRBV19, with 7 bases that match TRBD1. This CDR3 is 11 amino acids long. Germline values: CDR1 LNHDA, CDR2 SQIVND (reference sequence). Unmatched junction bases numbered 4, after V lost 10 bases and J lost 5 bases. CDR3 protein: CATRQGYGYTF. For the CDR3, the DNA is TGTGCCACCCGACAGGGTTATGGCTACACCTTC.

In its sample, this clone was seen a few times. V gene TRBV3-1 (or the pseudogene TRBV3-2) combines with J gene TRBJ2-7; 9 nucleotides match TRBD1. With 4 bases clipped from V and 6 bases from J, the junction kept 7 bases outside the gene matches. The germline V gene encodes CDR1 LGHDT and CDR2 YNNKEL (reference sequence). The CDR3 sequence is 14 residues long. The CDR3 DNA follows: TGTGCCAGCAGCCCGGGACAGGGCGGTGGCGAGCAGTACTTC. Its protein product is CASSPGQGGGEQYF.

This rearrangement joins TRBV5-6 to TRBJ2-7, with 8 bases fitting TRBD2. V dropped 5 bases and J dropped 3; count of bases not matched to a gene: 7. The V gene's germline CDR1 is SGHDT and CDR2 YYEEEE. CDR3 size: 14 residues. The CDR3 coding sequence is TGTGCCAGCAGTTCAGGACTAGCAATCTACGAGCAGTACTTC. Protein sequence: CASSSGLAIYEQYF.

The genes are TRBV18 and TRBJ2-7; perhaps TRBD2 as D (5 bases). Trimming stripped 4 bases from V and 2 bases from J, with 9 bases between. The germline V gene has CDR1 KGHSH and CDR2 LQKENI. The CDR3 is 13 residues long. CDR3 loop: CASSRDYTYEQYF. In DNA, the CDR3 is TGTGCCAGCTCACGTGACTACACCTACGAGCAGTACTTC. The whole variable domain, filled in from reference TRBV18 and TRBJ2-7, reads NAGVMQNPRHLVRRRGQEARLRCSPMKGHSHVYWYRQLPEEGLKFMVYLQKENIIDESGMPKERFSAEFPKEGPSILRIQQVVRGDSAAYFCASSRDYTYEQYFGPGTRLTVT.

As for this clone: The sample has other DNA sequences that encode this CDR3 too. This chain's CDR3 is CASIGRGRGAGELFF. The CDR3 DNA reads as TGTGCCAGCATTGGCCGGGGGAGGGGTGCCGGGGAGCTGTTTTTT. V and J are TRBV2 and TRBJ2-2, with 7 bases fitting TRBD2. CDR1 and CDR2 (germline): SNHLY, FYNNEI. With 7 bases clipped from V and 6 bases from J, the junction kept 11 bases outside the gene matches. The CDR3 runs 15 residues.